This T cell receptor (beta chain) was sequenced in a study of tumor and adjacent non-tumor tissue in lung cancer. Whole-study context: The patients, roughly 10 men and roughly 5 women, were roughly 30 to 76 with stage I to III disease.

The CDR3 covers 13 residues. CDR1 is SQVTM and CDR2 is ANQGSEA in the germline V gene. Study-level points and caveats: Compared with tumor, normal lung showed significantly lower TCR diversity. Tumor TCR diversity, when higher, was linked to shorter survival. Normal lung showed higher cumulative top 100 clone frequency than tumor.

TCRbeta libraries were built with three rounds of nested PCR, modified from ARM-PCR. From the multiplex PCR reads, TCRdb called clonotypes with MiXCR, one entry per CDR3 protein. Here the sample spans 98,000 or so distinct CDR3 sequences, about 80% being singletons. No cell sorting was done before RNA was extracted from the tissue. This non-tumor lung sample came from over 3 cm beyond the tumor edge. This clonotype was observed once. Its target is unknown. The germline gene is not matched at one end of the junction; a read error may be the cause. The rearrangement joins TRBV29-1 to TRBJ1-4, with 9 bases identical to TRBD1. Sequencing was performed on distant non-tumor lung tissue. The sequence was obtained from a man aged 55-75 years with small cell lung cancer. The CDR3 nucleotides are TGTAGCGCAACAGGGGGCGCCGGTGAAGAACTGTTTTTT. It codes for CSATGGAGEELFF.